This entry lists 21 T cell receptor beta chains sequenced from one sample in a study of T cell repertoires in cytomegalovirus infection. TCRdb fed the reads into MiXCR, producing one record per CDR3 protein. In the table there are a few hundred thousand distinct CDR3 sequences, roughly 46% of which are singletons. For these TCRs, the target antigens are not known. The sequencing used cultured PBMCs, collected from culture after CMV antigen stimulation. Receptors originate from a human donor in good health (CMV status not recorded). Some clones in this sample may be carry-over from other donors' samples.

The J gene is TRBJ2-3, the V gene TRBV7-2; D remains unclear. In germline, CDR1 is SGHTA, CDR2 FQGNSA. Trimming shortened V by 4 bases and J by 7 bases, and 12 bases separated the two germline ends. The CDR3 spans 13 residues. The CDR3: CASSSQSPHTQYF. CDR3 DNA sequence: TGTGCCAGCAGCTCCCAATCTCCCCATACGCAGTATTTT.

V and J are TRBV7-2 and TRBJ2-7; no firm D call. CDR1 is SGHTA, CDR2 FQGNSA, per germline. The CDR3 runs to 12 residues. Trimming took off 3 bases at V and 3 bases at J, with 6 bases between the two ends. The CDR3 DNA follows: TGTGCCAGCAGCTTTTTACGCTACGAGCAGTACTTC. Residues: CASSFLRYEQYF. Full variable domain (outside the CDR3, taken from reference TRBV7-2 and TRBJ2-7): GAGVSQSPSNKVTEKGKDVELRCDPISGHTALYWYRQSLGQGLEFLIYFQGNSAPDKSGLPSDRFSAERTGGSVSTLTIQRTQQEDSAVYLCASSFLRYEQYFGPGTRLTVT.

J is TRBJ2-4 and V is TRBV20-1; the D is unclear. CDR1 and CDR2 from the germline V gene are DFQATT and SNEGSKA (reference sequence). The CDR3 length is 12 residues. V was pared by 3 bases and J by 1 base, with 4 bases between. The CDR3 is CSARLAKNIQYF. The DNA for the CDR3 is TGCAGTGCTAGGTTGGCCAAAAACATTCAGTACTTC.

A few counts support this clonotype. The J gene is TRBJ2-6, the V gene TRBV6-2 or TRBV6-3, with D hard to call. V lost 6 bases and J lost 0, with 9 bases in between. The germline CDR1 and CDR2 sequences are MNHEY and SVGEGT. The CDR3 runs to 15 residues. For the CDR3, the DNA is TGTGCCAGCAGCCCCGGCCCCTCTGGGGCCAACGTCCTGACTTTC. Translated: CASSPGPSGANVLTF.

In its sample, this clonotype was seen a few times. The chain recombines TRBV10-3 with TRBJ2-5, with TRBD2 matching over 8 bases. The CDR3 extends over 15 amino acids. V lost 0 bases, J lost 4 bases, and 4 bases stayed unmatched. CDR1 is ENHRY, CDR2 SYGVKD, per germline. CDR3 DNA sequence: TGTGCCATCAGTGAGTCGCCGGGGGGGCGAGAGACCCAGTACTTC. This gives the protein CAISESPGGRETQYF.

This clonotype turned up a few times. The chain combines TRBV7-2 with TRBJ2-1; 10 nucleotides align to TRBD2. Per germline, CDR1 SGHTA and CDR2 FQGNSA. CDR3 length equals 15 residues. J gave up 10 bases and V 4 bases, and 10 bases lay outside the gene matches. CDR3 protein: CASSYSSGSAWEQFF. CDR3 DNA sequence: TGTGCCAGCAGCTATTCTAGCGGGAGTGCCTGGGAGCAGTTCTTC.

This chain connects TRBV7-3 to TRBJ2-3; tentatively, D is TRBD2 (6 bases). V gave up 2 bases and J gave up 2 bases, with 14 bases separating them. Germline V gene lookup returns CDR1 SGHTA and CDR2 FQGTGA. The CDR3 is 16 residues long. Written as DNA, the CDR3 is TGTGCCAGCAGCTTATTTAACGGGGGAAACACAGATACGCAGTATTTT. Its protein is CASSLFNGGNTDTQYF.

The gene calls are TRBV7-6 and TRBJ2-7, with a tentative D call TRBD2 (5 bases). The germline V gene encodes CDR1 SGHVS and CDR2 FNYEAQ. CDR3 length: 15 amino acids. Trimming stripped 5 bases from V and 5 bases from J, with 19 bases between. As DNA, the CDR3 is TGTGCCAGCAGCCGGACCCTTAGAGGGCACAACGAGCAGTACTTC. This gives the protein CASSRTLRGHNEQYF.

This clonotype was observed a single time. This chain links TRBV4-1 with TRBJ1-2; maybe TRBD1 (6 bases). V lost 0 bases to trimming and J lost 7 bases, with 15 bases between them. Germline values: CDR1 MGHRA, CDR2 YSYEKL. CDR3 size: 15 residues. CDR3 DNA sequence: TGCGCCAGCAGCCAAGAAACCACAGGGAAATCTGGCTACACCTTC. Translated, it gives CASSQETTGKSGYTF.

V usage is TRBV18 and J usage is TRBJ2-1; either TRBD1 or TRBD2 may fit D (5 bases each). Per the germline V gene, CDR1 is KGHSH and CDR2 is LQKENI. The V gene lost 2 bases and the J gene lost 1 base, with 18 bases spanning the gap. This CDR3 is 18 amino acids long. The chain's CDR3 is CASSPFAGTSPSYNEQFF. DNA of the CDR3: TGTGCCAGCTCACCATTCGCAGGGACGTCCCCTTCCTACAATGAGCAGTTCTTC. Using reference TRBV18 and TRBJ2-1 for the parts outside the CDR3, the full variable domain is NAGVMQNPRHLVRRRGQEARLRCSPMKGHSHVYWYRQLPEEGLKFMVYLQKENIIDESGMPKERFSAEFPKEGPSILRIQQVVRGDSAAYFCASSPFAGTSPSYNEQFFGPGTRLTVL.

This clonotype was counted ten times or more. The chain combines TRBV7-2 with TRBJ2-1; D may match TRBD1 or TRBD2 (6 bases each). The V end was cut by 5 bases, the J end by 7 bases, with 18 bases between. The germline V gene has CDR1 SGHTA and CDR2 FQGNSA. The CDR3 contains 15 residues. The CDR3 DNA reads TGTGCCAGCAGCCCGCGACCTAGGGGGGAGAATGAGCAGTTCTTC. Its protein product is CASSPRPRGENEQFF.

The V call is TRBV11-2, the J call TRBJ1-2; possible D gene TRBD1, 5 bases. The CDR3 contains 14 residues. Germline lookup yields CDR1 SGHAT and CDR2 FQNNGV. Trimming removed 5 bases from V and 3 bases from J, with 13 bases in between. CDR3 residues: CASSPSRQHYGYTF. The CDR3 DNA reads as TGTGCCAGCAGCCCCTCGCGACAGCACTATGGCTACACCTTC.

This clonotype showed up many times. The chain combines TRBV7-2 with TRBJ2-1; TRBD2 is a possible D gene (6 bases). Germline V gene lookup returns CDR1 SGHTA and CDR2 FQGNSA. V lost 5 bases to trimming and J lost 1 base, with 18 bases between them. The CDR3 length is 17 residues. The CDR3 reads CASSPPGGVVSYNEQFF. CDR3 bases: TGTGCCAGCAGCCCCCCTGGCGGGGTGGTGTCCTACAATGAGCAGTTCTTC.

The chain is built from TRBV7-2 and TRBJ1-6; TRBD1 might be the D (5 bases). Germline V gene lookup returns CDR1 SGHTA and CDR2 FQGNSA. The ends were cut back, 5 bases at V and 10 bases at J, with 15 bases in the middle. CDR3 size: 14 residues. CDR3 nucleotide sequence: TGTGCCAGCAGCGGGTACGGGGCTGGCTCACCCCTCCACTTT. Amino acid sequence: CASSGYGAGSPLHF.

This rearrangement joins TRBV7-8 to TRBJ1-1; TRBD1 is a possible D gene (5 bases). Trimming took off 5 bases at V and 1 base at J, with 17 bases between the two ends. CDR1 and CDR2 (germline): SGHVS, FQNEAQ. This CDR3 is built from 16 residues. CDR3: CASSLRGDRGNTEAFF. As DNA, the CDR3 is TGTGCCAGCAGCCTCCGGGGGGATCGGGGGAACACTGAAGCTTTCTTT. Full variable domain (remainder filled in from reference TRBV7-8 and TRBJ1-1): GAGVSQSPRYKVAKRGQDVALRCDPISGHVSLFWYQQALGQGPEFLTYFQNEAQLDKSGLPSDRFFAERPEGSVSTLKIQRTQQEDSAVYLCASSLRGDRGNTEAFFGQGTRLTVV.

This chain links TRBV6-2 or TRBV6-3 with TRBJ1-5, with D perhaps matching TRBD1 (6 bases). Trimming removed 6 bases at V and 0 bases at J, with 9 bases between. Germline CDR1 MNHEY, CDR2 SVGEGT. The CDR3 totals 14 residues. In nucleotides, the CDR3 is TGTGCCAGCAGCGACAGGTCTAGCAATCAGCCCCAGCATTTT. This translates into CASSDRSSNQPQHF.

The gene calls are TRBV6-1 and TRBJ1-2, with D possibly matching TRBD1 (5 bases). Trimming stripped 7 bases from V and 5 bases from J, with 14 bases between. This CDR3 has 13 residues. The germline V gene encodes CDR1 MNHNS and CDR2 SASEGT. CDR3 DNA sequence: TGTGCCAGCACCCGCCAGGGCTGGTATGGCTACACCTTC. Protein: CASTRQGWYGYTF.

CDR3 nucleotide sequence: TGTGCCATCAGCCAAGAATCCGGGATCGATCAGTTCTTC. It is translated as CAISQESGIDQFF. V and J are TRBV10-3 and TRBJ2-1, with a possible D match to TRBD2 (5 bases). Germline assignment: CDR1 ENHRY and CDR2 SYGVKD. The CDR3 sequence is 13 residues long. V was cut by 6 bases and J by 13 bases, with 19 bases left in between.

The gene calls are TRBV7-8 and TRBJ1-4, with a possible D match to TRBD1 (6 bases). The length of the CDR3 is 14 residues. Germline V lookup: CDR1 SGHVS, CDR2 FQNEAQ. Trimming shortened V by 8 bases and J by 6 bases, and 16 bases separated the two germline ends. CDR3 nucleotide sequence: TGTGCCAGCCTTCGCGGGGGCATAGATGAAAAACTGTTTTTT. Translated, it gives CASLRGGIDEKLFF.

This chain joins TRBV10-3 and TRBJ1-2, with D maybe TRBD1 (5 bases). Germline CDR1 ENHRY, CDR2 SYGVKD. The CDR3 contains 14 residues. Trimming pared 6 bases from V and 2 bases from J, leaving 13 bases between. The CDR3 reads CAISPRGINYGYTF. The DNA for the CDR3 is TGTGCCATCAGCCCGAGGGGAATCAACTATGGCTACACCTTC.

This rearrangement joins TRBV18 to TRBJ1-5; possible D gene TRBD1, 5 bases. V gave up 3 bases and J gave up 7 bases, with 16 bases separating them. CDR3 size: 15 residues. Per the germline V gene, CDR1 is KGHSH and CDR2 is LQKENI. DNA of the CDR3: TGTGCCAGCTCACCCCGGGGGATCTCAGGGCAGCCCCAGCATTTT. Its translation is CASSPRGISGQPQHF.